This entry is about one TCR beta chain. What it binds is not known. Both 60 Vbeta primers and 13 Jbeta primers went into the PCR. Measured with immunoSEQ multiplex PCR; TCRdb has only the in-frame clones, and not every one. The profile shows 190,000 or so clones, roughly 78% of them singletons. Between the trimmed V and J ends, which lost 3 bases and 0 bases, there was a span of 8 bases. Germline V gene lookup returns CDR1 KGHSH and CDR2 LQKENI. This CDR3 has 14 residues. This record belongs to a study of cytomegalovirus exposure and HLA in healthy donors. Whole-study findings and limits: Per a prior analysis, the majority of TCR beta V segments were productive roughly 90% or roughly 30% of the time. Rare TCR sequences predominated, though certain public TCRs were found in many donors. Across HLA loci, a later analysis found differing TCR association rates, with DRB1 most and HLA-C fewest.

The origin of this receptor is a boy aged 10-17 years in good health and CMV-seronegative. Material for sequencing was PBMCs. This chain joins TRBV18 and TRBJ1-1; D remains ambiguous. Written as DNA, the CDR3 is TGTGCCAGCTCACCTCGTCCTCTGAACACTGAAGCTTTCTTT. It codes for CASSPRPLNTEAFF.